This TCR beta chain is drawn from a study of OX40 agonist ivuxolimab in advanced cancers. Study observations and caveats: Expanded clones belonging to CD8+ T cells outnumbered, on average, those of CD4+. Partial responders at 0.1-3.0 mg/kg showed near-lowest clonal expansion. The study observed clonal expansion of CD4+ and CD8+ blood T cells by week 6 at 0.1 to 3.0 mg/kg.

Only in-frame clones appear in the TCRdb table, and some are missing; sequencing was by immunoSEQ multiplex PCR. The data hold approximately 77,000 clones, with around four fifths observed a single time. This clone has more than one count but fewer than ten. Antigen: not known. V shed 3 bases and J 3 bases; nucleotides not matched to a gene: 6. This CDR3 contains 15 residues. CDR1 LNHNV and CDR2 YYDKDF come from the germline V gene (reference sequence). The specimen was CD4+ or CD8+ T cells sorted from blood, collected in a trial of the OX40 agonist ivuxolimab. The clonotype originates from an adult with an advanced solid tumor such as melanoma, head and neck, liver or kidney cancer. The chain recombines TRBV15 with TRBJ1-2; 8 nucleotides agree with TRBD1. The CDR3 sequence is CATSRADRADYGYTF. Here the CDR3 DNA reads TGTGCCACCAGCAGGGCGGACAGGGCGGACTATGGCTACACCTTC.